This TCR beta chain is from a study of T cell responses to AZD1222 COVID-19 vaccine. The table came from immunoSEQ multiplex PCR; TCRdb's copy has only in-frame clones and leaves some out. The data hold approximately 150,000 clones, with around nine tenths observed a single time. This clone was observed once. Its antigen is as yet unknown. General study findings and limits: White British ancestry dominated among donors, who included more females, and clonal diversity was possibly underestimated. The span of vaccine-associated CD4 TCRs extended across spike, with dominance at 160-218 and 743-854. A rise in Spike-specific TCR breadth and depth followed two AZD1222 doses.

The CDR3 contains 15 residues. After removal of 4 bases from V and 8 bases from J, the junction contained 7 bases not matched to a gene. In germline, CDR1 is SGHTA, CDR2 FQGNSA. Second doses that came at about 4 or about 12 weeks were put together. The origin of this receptor is an adult who received the AZD1222 COVID-19 vaccine. The sequencing used peripheral blood, collected 28 days after the second AZD1222 dose. This chain connects TRBV7-2 to TRBJ1-6, with 8 bases fitting TRBD1. DNA for the CDR3: TGTGCCAGCAGCTCGGGGACAGGCTGGGATTCACCCCTCCACTTT. It is translated as CASSSGTGWDSPLHF.